Detailed here is one T cell receptor (beta chain). The antigen is undetermined. V dropped 3 bases and J dropped 5 bases, with 9 bases sitting between them. The germline V gene has CDR1 SGHNT and CDR2 YYREEE (reference sequence). This CDR3 has 13 residues. The data were obtained in a study of tumor-infiltrating lymphocytes in localized non-small cell lung cancer. The wider study: Some samples were collected after neoadjuvant chemotherapy; smokers, never-smokers and several histologies were included. Study findings and constraints: Different pieces of the same tissue went to different assays, confounding technical variation with intratumor heterogeneity.

Profiling relied on immunoSEQ multiplex PCR, and the TCRdb table lists in-frame clones only, not all of them. The table lists over 10,000 clones, roughly 88% of them singletons. The receptor comes from a human donor with non-small cell lung cancer. This chain joins TRBV5-4 and TRBJ2-4, with a tentative D call TRBD2 (5 bases). Material for sequencing was uninvolved lung tissue not adjacent to the tumor. The CDR3 reads CASSYQAENIQYF. In nucleotides, the CDR3 is TGTGCCAGCAGCTACCAAGCGGAAAACATTCAGTACTTC.